This T cell receptor (beta chain) was obtained from a study of blood T cell repertoires in COVID-19. About the research overall: In each case, the material was cDNA or gDNA derived from T cells, B-cell-depleted T cells, or PBMCs.

Trimming left V 0 bases short and J 5 bases short, with 13 bases between. The CDR3 consists of 15 residues. Germline V lookup: CDR1 MNHEY, CDR2 SMNVEV (reference sequence). TCRdb keeps only in-frame clones here, not all; method: immunoSEQ multiplex PCR. The sample shows 61,000 or so clones, 88% of them seen only once. Sequenced sample: peripheral blood. This chain uses TRBV27 with TRBJ1-2; D is perhaps TRBD1 (6 bases). The receptor was derived from a woman aged 45-60 years with active or convalescent COVID-19. The CDR3 reads CASSLSDRSSYGYTF. The CDR3 coding sequence is TGTGCCAGCAGTTTATCCGACAGGTCCTCATATGGCTACACCTTC.